Only one count was recorded for the clone carrying this TCR beta chain. Its antigen is not known. The sample contains more than one DNA sequence encoding this CDR3. The source of the sample is a study of PD-1 blockade in classical Hodgkin lymphoma. Study-wide findings and caveats: No one has yet defined what causes the repertoire differences, which may be disease activity or prior therapy.

TCRdb's copy holds only in-frame clones and misses some; the assay was immunoSEQ multiplex PCR. Among approximately 84,000 clones, approximately 91% were seen once, and the ten largest hold 20% to 25%. Relapse after autologous stem cell transplantation occurred in every patient, and brentuximab vedotin exposure varied. The patients, who had relapsed/refractory classical Hodgkin lymphoma, achieved best responses of complete response, partial response or progressive disease. The CDR3 loop spans 14 amino acids. The V gene lost 0 bases and the J gene lost 3 bases, with 9 bases spanning the gap. From germline, CDR1 is MNHEY and CDR2 SVGAGI.

V usage is TRBV6-5 and J usage is TRBJ2-7; TRBD2 is a possible D gene (6 bases). The sequences come from peripheral blood mononuclear cells (PBMCs), collected at baseline. The clonotype was recovered from a human donor with classical Hodgkin lymphoma. CDR3 loop: CASSYSGLGYEQYF. The DNA for the CDR3 is TGTGCCAGCAGTTACTCGGGACTGGGCTACGAGCAGTACTTC.